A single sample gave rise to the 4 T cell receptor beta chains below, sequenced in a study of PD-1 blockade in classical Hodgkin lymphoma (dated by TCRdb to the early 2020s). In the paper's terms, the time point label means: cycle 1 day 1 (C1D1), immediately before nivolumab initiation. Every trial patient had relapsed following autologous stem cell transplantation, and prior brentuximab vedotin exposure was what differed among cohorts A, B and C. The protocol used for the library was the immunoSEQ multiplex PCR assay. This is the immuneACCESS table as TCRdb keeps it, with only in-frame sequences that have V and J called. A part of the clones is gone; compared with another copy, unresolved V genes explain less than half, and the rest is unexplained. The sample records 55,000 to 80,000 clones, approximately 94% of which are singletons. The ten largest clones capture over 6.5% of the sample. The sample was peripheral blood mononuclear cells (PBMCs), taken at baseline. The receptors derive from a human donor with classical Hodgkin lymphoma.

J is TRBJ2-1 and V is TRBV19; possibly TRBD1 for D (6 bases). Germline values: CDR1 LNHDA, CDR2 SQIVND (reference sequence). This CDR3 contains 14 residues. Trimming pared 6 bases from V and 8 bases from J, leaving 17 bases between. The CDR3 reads CASSYRVIWDEQFF. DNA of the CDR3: TGTGCCAGTAGCTACAGGGTGATCTGGGATGAGCAGTTCTTC. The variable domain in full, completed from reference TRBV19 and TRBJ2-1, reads DGGITQSPKYLFRKEGQNVTLSCEQNLNHDAMYWYRQDPGQGLRLIYYSQIVNDFQKGDIAEGYSVSREKKESFPLTVTSAQKNPTAFYLCASSYRVIWDEQFFGPGTRLTVL.

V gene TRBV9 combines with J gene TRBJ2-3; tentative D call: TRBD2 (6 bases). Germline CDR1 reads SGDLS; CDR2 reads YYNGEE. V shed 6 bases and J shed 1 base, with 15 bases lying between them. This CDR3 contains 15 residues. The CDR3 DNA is TGTGCCAGCATGTCGGAGGGAGATGGCACAGATACGCAGTATTTT. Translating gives CASMSEGDGTDTQYF.

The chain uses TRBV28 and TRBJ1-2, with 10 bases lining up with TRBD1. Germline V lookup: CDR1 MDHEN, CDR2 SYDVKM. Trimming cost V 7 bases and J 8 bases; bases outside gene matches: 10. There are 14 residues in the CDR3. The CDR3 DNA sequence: TGTGCCAGCAATTTGGGACAGGGGTCGCGGGGCTACACCTTC. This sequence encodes CASNLGQGSRGYTF.

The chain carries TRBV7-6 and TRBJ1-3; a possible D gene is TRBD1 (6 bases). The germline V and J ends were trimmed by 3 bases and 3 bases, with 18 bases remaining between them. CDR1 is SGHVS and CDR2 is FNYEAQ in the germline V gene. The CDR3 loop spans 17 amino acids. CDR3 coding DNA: TGTGCCAGCAGCTTCCCCGGGAAGGGGGGAAATGGAAACACCATATATTTT. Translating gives CASSFPGKGGNGNTIYF. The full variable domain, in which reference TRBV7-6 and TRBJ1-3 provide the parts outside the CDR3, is GAGVSQSPRYKVTKRGQDVALRCDPISGHVSLYWYRQALGQGPEFLTYFNYEAQQDKSGLPNDRFSAERPEGSISTLTIQRTEQRDSAMYRCASSFPGKGGNGNTIYFGEGSWLTVV.